What follows are 27 T cell receptor beta chains derived from one specimen sequenced in a study of regulatory T cells in long-lasting Graves disease. CDR3 regions were amplified by Arm-PCR using iRepertoire HTBI primers to build TCR beta libraries. TCRdb itself ran the multiplex PCR reads through MiXCR, one entry per CDR3 protein. Among some 460,000 distinct CDR3 sequences listed, roughly 15% were seen once. Time point described: newly diagnosed GD, antithyroid drugs for less than 3 months. Researchers made the TCR library from RNA that was extracted from PBMCs. This same sample was also taken into another study, of T cells in Graves' hyperthyroidism and ophthalmopathy.

This sample comprised peripheral blood mononuclear cells (PBMCs), obtained at new diagnosis, from a patient treated with antithyroid drugs. All receptors come from a man aged 35-49 years with Graves disease.

This clonotype was seen many times. This rearrangement joins TRBV15 to TRBJ2-5, with 8 bases identical to TRBD2. The V and J ends lost 9 bases and 1 base, in that order; junction bases with no gene match: 13. This CDR3 comprises 16 residues. The V gene's germline CDR1 is LNHNV and CDR2 YYDKDF (reference sequence). Written as DNA, the CDR3 is TGTGCCACTAGACCCGCGGGAGGCGCACGCCAAGAGACCCAGTACTTC. It is translated as CATRPAGGARQETQYF. Filled out from reference TRBV15 and TRBJ2-5, the complete variable domain reads DAMVIQNPRYQVTQFGKPVTLSCSQTLNHNVMYWYQQKSSQAPKLLFHYYDKDFNNEADTPDNFQSRRPNTSFCFLDIRSPGLGDTAMYLCATRPAGGARQETQYFGPGTRLLVL.

This clonotype showed up many times. The rearrangement uses TRBV12-3 or TRBV12-4 and TRBJ1-6; TRBD1 matches at 8 bases. J was trimmed by 6 bases and V by 2 bases; bases with no gene match: 6. CDR3 size: 16 residues. The CDR3 is CASSLRPGGRNSPLHF. The CDR3 bases are TGTGCCAGCAGTTTACGTCCAGGGGGCCGTAATTCACCCCTCCACTTT.

The chain carries TRBV5-1 and TRBJ2-5, with D perhaps TRBD2 (6 bases). Deletions cut 3 bases from V and 5 bases from J, with 14 bases between. This CDR3 comprises 14 residues. Looked up from germline, CDR1 is SGHRS and CDR2 is YFSETQ. CDR3 DNA: TGCGCCAGCAGCTATGGAGGGTCGATCGAGACCCAGTACTTC. This gives the protein CASSYGGSIETQYF. The full variable domain, completed using reference TRBV5-1 and TRBJ2-5, is KAGVTQTPRYLIKTRGQQVTLSCSPISGHRSVSWYQQTPGQGLQFLFEYFSETQRNKGNFPGRFSGRQFSNSRSEMNVSTLELGDSALYLCASSYGGSIETQYFGPGTRLLVL.

There are a few counts of this clonotype. The CDR3 sequence is CASSYSPDSYGYTF. The CDR3 coding sequence is TGTGCCAGCAGTTACTCGCCGGACAGCTATGGCTACACCTTC. The gene calls are TRBV6-5 and TRBJ1-2, with D possibly matching TRBD1 (6 bases). The V end was cut by 0 bases, the J end by 4 bases, with 9 bases between. This CDR3 contains 14 residues. From germline, CDR1 is MNHEY and CDR2 SVGAGI.

The genes are TRBV7-3 and TRBJ1-4; TRBD1 might be the D (6 bases). V lost 5 bases and J lost 3, with 22 bases in between. Germline assignment: CDR1 SGHTA and CDR2 FQGTGA. The CDR3 spans 18 residues. CDR3 sequence reads: CASSPRARGRIANEKLFF. The CDR3, as DNA: TGTGCCAGCAGCCCTCGCGCCAGGGGAAGAATTGCTAATGAAAAACTGTTTTTT. The full variable domain, in which reference TRBV7-3 and TRBJ1-4 provide the parts outside the CDR3, is GAGVSQTPSNKVTEKGKYVELRCDPISGHTALYWYRQSLGQGPEFLIYFQGTGAADDSGLPNDRFFAVRPEGSVSTLKIQRTERGDSAVYLCASSPRARGRIANEKLFFGSGTQLSVL.

This clonotype was picked up many times. The chain is built from TRBV7-9 and TRBJ2-7, with D perhaps matching TRBD1 (6 bases). CDR1 SEHNR and CDR2 FQNEAQ come from the germline V gene (reference sequence). The CDR3 loop spans 15 amino acids. V was pared by 4 bases and J by 0 bases, with 13 bases between. The CDR3 DNA is TGTGCCAGCAGCTCGTACGGACAGCGCTCCTACGAGCAGTACTTC. Protein sequence: CASSSYGQRSYEQYF.

This clonotype was seen only a few times. The CDR3 sequence: CASSQGWTVPRYTF. As DNA, the CDR3 is TGTGCCAGCAGCCAGGGATGGACAGTCCCGCGCTACACCTTC. This chain uses TRBV14 with TRBJ1-2, with D perhaps TRBD1 (6 bases). This CDR3 has 14 residues. CDR1 SGHDN and CDR2 FVKESK come from the germline V gene. Trimming shortened V by 3 bases and J by 9 bases, and 17 bases separated the two germline ends.

The chain is built from TRBV7-9 and TRBJ2-5, with 12 bases aligning to TRBD2. The germline CDR1 and CDR2 sequences are SEHNR and FQNEAQ (reference sequence). CDR3 length equals 16 residues. V was clipped by 5 bases and J by 5 bases; unmatched bases: 9. The CDR3 loop is CASSVASGRARETQYF. CDR3 nucleotide sequence: TGTGCCAGCAGCGTTGCTAGCGGGAGGGCCAGGGAGACCCAGTACTTC. Full variable domain (remainder filled in from reference TRBV7-9 and TRBJ2-5): DTGVSQNPRHKITKRGQNVTFRCDPISEHNRLYWYRQTLGQGPEFLTYFQNEAQLEKSRLLSDRFSAERPKGSFSTLEIQRTEQGDSAMYLCASSVASGRARETQYFGPGTRLLVL.

This clonotype was observed many times. The CDR3 coding sequence is TGTGCCTGGAGTCCGGACAGGCGGAATCAGCCCCAGCATTTT. It yields the protein CAWSPDRRNQPQHF. The chain has TRBV30 and TRBJ1-5, with TRBD1 matching over 7 bases. With 2 bases clipped from V and 4 bases from J, the junction kept 5 bases outside the gene matches. The CDR3 runs 14 residues. In germline, CDR1 is GTSNPN, CDR2 SVGIG (reference sequence). Full variable domain (outside the CDR3, taken from reference TRBV30 and TRBJ1-5): SQTIHQWPATLVQPVGSPLSLECTVEGTSNPNLYWYRQAAGRGLQLLFYSVGIGQISSEVPQNLSASRPQDRQFILSSKKLLLSDSGFYLCAWSPDRRNQPQHFGDGTRLSIL.

This clonotype was detected many times. DNA of the CDR3: TGTGCCAGCAGTTTACCGGACAGGCCGCAGGGCTACACCTTC. Its translation: CASSLPDRPQGYTF. This chain joins TRBV28 and TRBJ1-2; 7 bases fit TRBD1. The CDR3 covers 14 residues. V gave up 2 bases and J gave up 8 bases; unmatched junction bases: 8. CDR1 is MDHEN and CDR2 is SYDVKM in the germline V gene.

Concerning this clonotype itself: A read error likely explains this, since a far larger clone differs by one base. The rearrangement links TRBV3-1 to TRBJ2-7; 9 bases align to TRBD2. The V and J ends lost 3 bases and 2 bases, in that order; junction bases with no gene match: 5. Germline V gene data show CDR1 as LGHDT and CDR2 as YNNKEL (reference sequence). This CDR3 has 15 residues. The CDR3 region has the DNA TGTGCCAGCAGCCAGATTAGCGGGAGCCCCTACGAGCAGTACTTC. This sequence encodes CASSQISGSPYEQYF.

In its sample, this clonotype was seen a few times. The V gene is TRBV4-1, the J gene TRBJ2-1; TRBD2 matches 7 bases. From germline, CDR1 is MGHRA and CDR2 YSYEKL. This CDR3 contains 16 residues. Trimming cost V 1 base and J 3 bases; bases outside gene matches: 6. DNA of the CDR3: TGCGCCAGCAGCCAAGTGGCGGGAGAGGGCTACAATGAGCAGTTCTTC. Encoded protein: CASSQVAGEGYNEQFF.

The chain is built from TRBV29-1 and TRBJ2-6; a weak D match, TRBD2 (7 bases). V lost 1 base and J lost 2, with 15 bases in between. The CDR3 spans 17 residues. The germline gives CDR1 SQVTM, CDR2 ANQGSEA. CDR3 in amino acids: CSVEVRGGYPGANVLTF. DNA of the CDR3: TGCAGCGTTGAAGTGAGGGGGGGGTATCCTGGGGCCAACGTCCTGACTTTC.

This clonotype has at least ten counts. The chain employs TRBV5-1 and TRBJ1-1; D uncertain. The CDR3 spans 13 residues. Germline CDR1 is SGHRS and CDR2 is YFSETQ. V dropped 1 base and J dropped 9 bases, with 13 bases sitting between them. The chain's CDR3 is CASSLRTKGKAFF. CDR3 DNA: TGCGCCAGCAGCTTGAGAACTAAGGGTAAAGCTTTCTTT.

The chain links TRBV6-2 or TRBV6-3 to TRBJ1-2, with TRBD1 identical over 8 bases. V shed 4 bases, J shed 8 bases, and the junction held 9 bases outside the gene matches. CDR1 and CDR2 from the germline V gene are MNHEY and SVGEGT. CDR3 size: 14 residues. CDR3 bases: TGTGCCAGCAGTTCCGTGACAGGGGTTAGCGGCTACACCTTC. Translating gives CASSSVTGVSGYTF.

The table lists this clonotype with a few counts. A read error is the likely source, as a far larger clone sits one nucleotide away. The rearrangement uses TRBV15 and TRBJ2-3, with D perhaps matching TRBD2 (6 bases). TRBJ2-5 matches the DNA end more closely, so the J call is doubtful. CDR1 and CDR2 from the germline V gene are LNHNV and YYDKDF (reference sequence). The CDR3 has 13 amino acids. CDR3: CTTSAYGGETQYF. The CDR3 coding sequence is TGTACCACCAGCGCCTATGGGGGGGAGACCCAGTACTTC.

The gene calls are TRBV28 and TRBJ1-1, with D uncertain. Germline CDR1 and CDR2: MDHEN and SYDVKM. This CDR3 is built from 11 residues. Trimming left V 4 bases short and J 10 bases short, with 10 bases between. The CDR3 sequence: CASSYGRIAFF. The CDR3 DNA sequence: TGTGCCAGCAGTTACGGCAGGATAGCTTTCTTT.

The chain has TRBV7-8 and TRBJ2-5; D is perhaps TRBD2 (6 bases). Trimming removed 5 bases from V and 1 base from J, with 14 bases in between. This CDR3 is 15 amino acids long. From germline, CDR1 is SGHVS and CDR2 FQNEAQ. CDR3 DNA sequence: TGTGCCAGCAGCCAAGACCGGGACTTCCAAGAGACCCAGTACTTC. Encoded protein: CASSQDRDFQETQYF.

The CDR3 DNA is TGTGCCAGCAGCGTAGACGCCGGGACAACCTACGAGCAGTACTTC. It translates to CASSVDAGTTYEQYF. This chain connects TRBV9 to TRBJ2-5; possible D gene TRBD1, 6 bases. The DNA matches TRBJ2-7 better at its end, which makes the J call doubtful. The CDR3 length is 15 residues. Germline lookup yields CDR1 SGDLS and CDR2 YYNGEE.

This clonotype was counted at least ten times. In nucleotides, the CDR3 is TGCAGTGCTAGCCGGCAGGGGAACACTGAAGCTTTCTTT. Translating gives CSASRQGNTEAFF. V gene TRBV20-1 combines with J gene TRBJ1-1; TRBD1 is a possible D gene (5 bases). The CDR3 covers 13 residues. From germline, CDR1 is DFQATT and CDR2 SNEGSKA (reference sequence). V was trimmed by 3 bases and J by 1 base, leaving 9 bases between them.

This clonotype was observed many times. V is TRBV12-3 or TRBV12-4 and J is TRBJ2-3; tentatively, D is TRBD1 (5 bases). V lost 4 bases to trimming and J lost 2 bases, with 10 bases between them. The CDR3 is made up of 14 amino acids. The CDR3 sequence is CASSWGGSTDTQYF. The CDR3 DNA is TGTGCCAGCAGTTGGGGCGGCTCCACAGATACGCAGTATTTT.

This clonotype was picked up one time. A junction boundary mismatches the germline segment, possibly from a read error. The chain links TRBV5-1 to TRBJ2-7; D is perhaps TRBD1 (5 bases). The CDR3 has 14 residues. CDR1 SGHRS and CDR2 YFSETQ come from the germline V gene. CDR3 in amino acids: CASSLWQGRREQYF. CDR3 bases: TGTGCCAGCAGCTTGTGGCAGGGCAGACGGGAGCAGTACTTC.

This clonotype has just a few counts. The genes are TRBV19 and TRBJ2-2; D remains ambiguous. Germline V CDR1 and CDR2: LNHDA, SQIVND (reference sequence). Between the trimmed V and J ends, which lost 10 bases and 4 bases, there was a span of 13 bases. The CDR3 spans 13 residues. The CDR3 DNA sequence: TGTGCCACCAATCGGGCTCGCACCGGGGAGCTGTTTTTT. Its protein is CATNRARTGELFF.

J is TRBJ2-2 and V is TRBV19, with 9 nucleotides matching TRBD2. The V and J ends lost 4 bases and 2 bases, in that order; junction bases with no gene match: 2. Germline lookup yields CDR1 LNHDA and CDR2 SQIVND (reference sequence). The CDR3 runs 15 residues. The CDR3 here is CASSTSGENTGELFF. As DNA, the CDR3 is TGTGCCAGTAGTACTAGCGGGGAAAACACCGGGGAGCTGTTTTTT.

The chain recombines TRBV19 with TRBJ1-1, with D unresolved. The CDR3 loop spans 14 amino acids. Germline assignment: CDR1 LNHDA and CDR2 SQIVND (reference sequence). V was shortened by 3 bases and J by 1 base, with 9 bases between the two germline ends. The DNA of the CDR3 is TGTGCCAGTAGTATCGAAGCGGGGAACACTGAAGCTTTCTTT. Protein: CASSIEAGNTEAFF.

The sample holds many counts of this clonotype. The J gene is TRBJ2-1, the V gene TRBV3-1, with D maybe TRBD1 (6 bases). V was cut by 10 bases and J by 6 bases, with 19 bases left in between. Germline CDR1 and CDR2: LGHDT and YNNKEL (reference sequence). The CDR3 has 14 amino acids. CDR3 residues: CATRGTGSSNEQFF. The CDR3 nucleotides are TGTGCCACCAGGGGTACAGGGTCGTCCAATGAGCAGTTCTTC.

This clonotype has more than one count but fewer than ten. V usage is TRBV15 and J usage is TRBJ2-1; 9 nucleotides match TRBD1. CDR3 length: 15 residues. Germline V gives CDR1 LNHNV, CDR2 YYDKDF (reference sequence). V gave up 3 bases and J gave up 10 bases; unmatched junction bases: 10. The CDR3 DNA reads TGTGCCACCAGCAGTCCGGGACAGGGACGGAGCGAGCAGTTCTTC. It yields the protein CATSSPGQGRSEQFF.